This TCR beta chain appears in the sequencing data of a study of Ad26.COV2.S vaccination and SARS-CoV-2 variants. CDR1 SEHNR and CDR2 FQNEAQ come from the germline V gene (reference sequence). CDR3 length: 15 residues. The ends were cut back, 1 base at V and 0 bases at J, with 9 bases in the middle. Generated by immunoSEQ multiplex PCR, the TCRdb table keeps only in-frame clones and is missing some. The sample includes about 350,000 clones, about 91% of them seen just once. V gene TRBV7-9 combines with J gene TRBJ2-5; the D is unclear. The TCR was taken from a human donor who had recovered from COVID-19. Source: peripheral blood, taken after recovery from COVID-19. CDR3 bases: TGTGCCAGCAGCTTAGGTGTGGCTAACCAAGAGACCCAGTACTTC. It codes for CASSLGVANQETQYF.